The present entry profiles one T cell receptor (beta chain) with its context. Its antigen is not identified. Each CDR3 protein is one row after TCRdb ran MiXCR on the 5' RACE reads. The repertoire consists of 500,000 to 550,000 distinct CDR3 sequences, with around 21% occurring once and the leading ten covering approximately 13%. The V gene's germline CDR1 is SGHTA and CDR2 FQGNSA. V dropped 5 bases and J dropped 4; count of bases not matched to a gene: 9. The CDR3 contains 17 residues. The data were obtained in a study of T-cell memory formation after mild COVID-19. Study-level background: TCR clusters showed largely donor specificity. The study's findings and limits: Day 15 to 85 contractors were CD4/CD8 balanced; later expanders leaned CD4+.

The chain is built from TRBV7-2 and TRBJ2-2; 11 bases are shared with TRBD2. The sequence came from an adult woman who had mild COVID-19 (a few samples of this study predate the infection). Cell type and time point are not known. The source material was PBMCs or a T cell subset sorted from them (not recorded which). The CDR3 protein is CASSLGLAERRTGELFF. CDR3 in DNA: TGTGCCAGCAGCCTGGGACTAGCGGAGCGGCGCACCGGGGAGCTGTTTTTT.